The 12 T cell receptor beta chains below all came from one sample that was sequenced in a study of cytomegalovirus exposure and HLA in healthy donors. It was with 60 Vbeta and 13 Jbeta primers that the PCR ran. Here immunoSEQ multiplex PCR was the method, and the copy in TCRdb shows in-frame clones only, minus some. The table includes tens of thousands of clones, 70% to 80% detected once. Sequencing used PBMCs. These receptors all come from a man aged 45-65 years in good health and CMV-seropositive.

This clone was observed a single time. The chain recombines TRBV28 with TRBJ2-7, with TRBD2 identical over 10 bases. CDR1 MDHEN and CDR2 SYDVKM come from the germline V gene. V shed 6 bases and J 0 bases; nucleotides not matched to a gene: 14. The CDR3 length is 18 residues. In DNA form, the CDR3 reads TGTGCCAGCAGCGCTTTGAGAGCGGGAGGGAAAAGCTCCTACGAGCAGTACTTC. Its protein product is CASSALRAGGKSSYEQYF.

The chain combines TRBV12-5 with TRBJ1-2; no clear D gene. The germline V gene has CDR1 LGHNT and CDR2 FRNRAP. Trimming took off 2 bases at V and 7 bases at J, with 11 bases between the two ends. The CDR3 runs 13 residues. The CDR3 spells CASGLFQSGGYTF. The CDR3 DNA sequence: TGTGCTAGTGGTTTGTTCCAGTCGGGTGGCTACACCTTC.

The chain employs TRBV5-5 and TRBJ2-7; tentatively, D is TRBD2 (5 bases). This CDR3 has 15 amino acids. V lost 0 bases and J 5 bases, leaving 15 bases between the germline ends. The germline gives CDR1 SGHKS, CDR2 YYEKEE (reference sequence). In nucleotides, the CDR3 is TGTGCCAGCAGCTTGGACCGAGGGCGAATGAACGAGCAGTACTTC. Protein sequence: CASSLDRGRMNEQYF.

The V gene is TRBV6-5, the J gene TRBJ1-6; D is unresolved. The CDR3 extends over 15 amino acids. The germline V gene has CDR1 MNHEY and CDR2 SVGAGI. V lost 4 bases to trimming and J lost 0 bases, with 7 bases between them. The CDR3 protein is CASSSWSSYNSPLHF. In nucleotides, the CDR3 is TGTGCCAGCAGTTCATGGAGCTCCTATAATTCACCCCTCCACTTT.

The chain is built from TRBV7-3 and TRBJ2-1; 10 positions agree with TRBD1. CDR3 length: 15 residues. CDR1 and CDR2 from the germline V gene are SGHTA and FQGTGA. Germline trimming cut 2 bases from V and 7 bases from J; bases unmatched to any gene: 5. The CDR3 is CASSLSGQGGNEQFF. Here the CDR3 DNA reads TGTGCCAGCAGCTTATCCGGACAGGGGGGGAATGAGCAGTTCTTC. Full variable domain (remainder filled in from reference TRBV7-3 and TRBJ2-1): GAGVSQTPSNKVTEKGKYVELRCDPISGHTALYWYRQSLGQGPEFLIYFQGTGAADDSGLPNDRFFAVRPEGSVSTLKIQRTERGDSAVYLCASSLSGQGGNEQFFGPGTRLTVL.

This clone was detected only a few times. This chain connects TRBV11-3 to TRBJ2-3; TRBD2 is a possible D gene (5 bases). Germline-derived CDR1 and CDR2 are SGHNT and YENEEA. The CDR3 contains 13 residues. V lost 5 bases and J lost 6, with 12 bases in between. The CDR3 here is CASSPGGSDTQYF. CDR3 DNA: TGTGCCAGCAGCCCAGGAGGATCTGATACGCAGTATTTT.

In this sample, this clone turned up a few times. The rearrangement links TRBV2 to TRBJ2-1; the match to TRBD1 covers 7 bases. Germline assignment: CDR1 SNHLY and CDR2 FYNNEI. The junction had 6 bases not matched to a gene; V was cut back by 3 bases and J by 4 bases. The CDR3 runs 15 residues. CDR3 sequence: CASSDWQGVYNEQFF. The CDR3, as DNA: TGTGCCAGCAGTGATTGGCAGGGGGTGTACAATGAGCAGTTCTTC.

The genes are TRBV27 and TRBJ2-1, with D perhaps matching TRBD2 (6 bases). The germline V and J ends were trimmed by 4 bases and 7 bases, with 11 bases remaining between them. This CDR3 has 13 residues. Germline V gene data show CDR1 as MNHEY and CDR2 as SMNVEV (reference sequence). This CDR3 is CASSSGGQNEQFF. CDR3 in DNA: TGTGCCAGCAGTTCAGGAGGGCAGAATGAGCAGTTCTTC.

The count of this clone is one. The chain employs TRBV30 and TRBJ2-1; 14 nucleotides agree with TRBD2. With 2 bases clipped from V and 7 bases from J, the junction kept 13 bases outside the gene matches. CDR1 and CDR2 from the germline V gene are GTSNPN and SVGIG (reference sequence). This CDR3 spans 18 amino acids. CDR3 protein: CAWSPTRLAGGRRNEQFF. The CDR3 coding sequence is TGTGCCTGGAGTCCCACTCGACTAGCGGGAGGGAGGCGGAATGAGCAGTTCTTC.

The chain's CDR3 is CASSAPQGLAGVDETQYF. The CDR3, as DNA: TGTGCCAGCAGTGCCCCACAGGGCCTAGCGGGAGTGGATGAGACCCAGTACTTC. The chain uses TRBV9 and TRBJ2-5; 10 bases match TRBD2. In germline, CDR1 is SGDLS, CDR2 YYNGEE. The trim removed 5 bases at V and 5 bases at J, leaving 18 bases unmatched. This CDR3 is built from 18 residues.

The chain combines TRBV5-8 with TRBJ2-1; TRBD2 matches 7 bases. This CDR3 comprises 17 residues. The junction had 18 bases not matched to a gene; V was cut back by 4 bases and J by 8 bases. Germline V CDR1 and CDR2: SGHTS, YDEGEE. The CDR3 DNA reads as TGTGCCAGCAGCCCGGGGCGGGCTCAGCTAAGCGGGGATGAGCAGTTCTTC. Protein sequence: CASSPGRAQLSGDEQFF.

The chain couples TRBV10-3 to TRBJ2-7; TRBD2 matches at 11 bases. This CDR3 spans 14 amino acids. Germline CDR1 ENHRY, CDR2 SYGVKD. V lost 4 bases and J lost 5; bases outside the gene matches: 4. The CDR3: CAISGLAGLDEQYF. The CDR3 region has the DNA TGTGCCATCAGTGGACTAGCGGGATTAGACGAGCAGTACTTC.